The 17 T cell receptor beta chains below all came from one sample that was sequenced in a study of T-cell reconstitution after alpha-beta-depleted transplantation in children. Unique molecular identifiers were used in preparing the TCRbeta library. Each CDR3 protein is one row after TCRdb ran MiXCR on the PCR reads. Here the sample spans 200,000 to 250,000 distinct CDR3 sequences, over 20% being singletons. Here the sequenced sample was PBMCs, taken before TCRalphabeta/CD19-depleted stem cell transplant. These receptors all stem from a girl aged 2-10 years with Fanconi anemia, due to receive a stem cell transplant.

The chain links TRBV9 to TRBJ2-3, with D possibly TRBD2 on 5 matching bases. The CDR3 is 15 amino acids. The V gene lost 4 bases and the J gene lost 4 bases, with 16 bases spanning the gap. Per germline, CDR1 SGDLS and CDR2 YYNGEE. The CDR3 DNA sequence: TGTGCCAGCAGCCCGGACTGGTCGGAAGCAGATACGCAGTATTTT. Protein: CASSPDWSEADTQYF.

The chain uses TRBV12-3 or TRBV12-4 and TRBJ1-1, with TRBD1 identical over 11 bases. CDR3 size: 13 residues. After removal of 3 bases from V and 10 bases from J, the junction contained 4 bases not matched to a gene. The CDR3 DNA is TGTGCCAGCAGTTTGGGACAGGGGGTCGGAGCTTTCTTT. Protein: CASSLGQGVGAFF.

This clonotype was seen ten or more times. The CDR3: CATSRDHGSGRDTQYF. The CDR3, as DNA: TGTGCCACCAGCAGAGATCACGGGTCCGGCAGAGATACGCAGTATTTT. The chain recombines TRBV15 with TRBJ2-3; D is undetermined. Germline-derived CDR1 and CDR2 are LNHNV and YYDKDF (reference sequence). This CDR3 region has 16 residues. Trimming stripped 0 bases from V and 5 bases from J, with 15 bases between. Based on the CDR3 plus reference TRBV15 and TRBJ2-3, the full variable domain is DAMVIQNPRYQVTQFGKPVTLSCSQTLNHNVMYWYQQKSSQAPKLLFHYYDKDFNNEADTPDNFQSRRPNTSFCFLDIRSPGLGDTAMYLCATSRDHGSGRDTQYFGPGTRLTVL.

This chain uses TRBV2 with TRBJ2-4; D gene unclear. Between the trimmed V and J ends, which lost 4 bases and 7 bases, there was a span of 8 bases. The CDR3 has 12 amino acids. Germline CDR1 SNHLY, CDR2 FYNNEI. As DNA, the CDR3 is TGTGCCAGCAGTGGCTCTTGGAACATTCAGTACTTC. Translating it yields CASSGSWNIQYF.

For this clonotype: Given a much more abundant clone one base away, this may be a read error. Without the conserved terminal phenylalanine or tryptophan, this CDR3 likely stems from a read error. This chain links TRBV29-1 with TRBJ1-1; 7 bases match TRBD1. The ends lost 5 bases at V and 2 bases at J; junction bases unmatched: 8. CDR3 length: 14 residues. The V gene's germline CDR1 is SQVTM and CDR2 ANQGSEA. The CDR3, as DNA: TGCAGCGTTCATGAGACAGGGACTAACACTGAAGCTTTCTCT. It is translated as CSVHETGTNTEAFS.

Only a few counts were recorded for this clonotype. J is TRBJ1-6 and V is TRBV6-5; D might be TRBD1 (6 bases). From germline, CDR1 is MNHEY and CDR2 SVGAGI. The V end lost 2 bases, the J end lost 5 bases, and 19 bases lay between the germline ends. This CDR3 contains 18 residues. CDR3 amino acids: CASSYGAGVTTNNSPLHF. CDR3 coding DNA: TGTGCCAGCAGTTACGGAGCAGGGGTAACTACTAATAATTCACCCCTCCACTTT.

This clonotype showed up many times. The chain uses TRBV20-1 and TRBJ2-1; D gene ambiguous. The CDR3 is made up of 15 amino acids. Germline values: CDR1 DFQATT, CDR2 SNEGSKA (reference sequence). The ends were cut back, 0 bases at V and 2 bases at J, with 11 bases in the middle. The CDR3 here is CSARDANIPYNEQFF. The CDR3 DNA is TGCAGTGCTAGAGATGCAAACATCCCCTACAATGAGCAGTTCTTC.

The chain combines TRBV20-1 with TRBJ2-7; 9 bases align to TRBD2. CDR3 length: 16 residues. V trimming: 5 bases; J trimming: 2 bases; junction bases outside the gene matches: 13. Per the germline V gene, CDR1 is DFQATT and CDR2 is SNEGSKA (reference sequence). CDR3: CSARRPLGGGAYEQYF. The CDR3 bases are TGCAGTGCTCGAAGACCGCTCGGCGGGGGGGCCTACGAGCAGTACTTC.

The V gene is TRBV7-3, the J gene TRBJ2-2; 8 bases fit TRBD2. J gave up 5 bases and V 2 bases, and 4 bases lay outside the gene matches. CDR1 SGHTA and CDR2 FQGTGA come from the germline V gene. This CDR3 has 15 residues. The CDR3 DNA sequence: TGTGCCAGCAGCTTAGGGACTAGGGCAACCGGGGAGCTGTTTTTT. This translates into CASSLGTRATGELFF.

CDR3 bases: TGTGCCATCAGTGATCCCGGGACTAGCGGGAGAACTGAGCAGTTCTTC. Residues: CAISDPGTSGRTEQFF. This sequence joins TRBV10-3 and TRBJ2-1; 14 bases map to TRBD2. CDR1 is ENHRY and CDR2 is SYGVKD in the germline V gene. The CDR3 has 16 residues. J was trimmed by 9 bases and V by 3 bases; bases with no gene match: 7.

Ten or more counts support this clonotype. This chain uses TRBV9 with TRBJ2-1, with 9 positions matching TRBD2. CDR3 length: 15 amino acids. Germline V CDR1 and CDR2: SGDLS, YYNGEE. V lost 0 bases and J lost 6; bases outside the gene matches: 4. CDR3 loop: CASSVVRGGFNEQFF. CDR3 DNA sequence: TGTGCCAGCAGCGTAGTGCGGGGGGGGTTCAATGAGCAGTTCTTC. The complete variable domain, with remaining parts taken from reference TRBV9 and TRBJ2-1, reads DSGVTQTPKHLITATGQRVTLRCSPRSGDLSVYWYQQSLDQGLQFLIQYYNGEERAKGNILERFSAQQFPDLHSELNLSSLELGDSALYFCASSVVRGGFNEQFFGPGTRLTVL.

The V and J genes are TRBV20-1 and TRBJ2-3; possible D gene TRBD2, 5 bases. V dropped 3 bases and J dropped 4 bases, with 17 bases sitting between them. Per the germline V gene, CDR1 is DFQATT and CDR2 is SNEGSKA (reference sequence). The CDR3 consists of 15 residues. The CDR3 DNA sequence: TGCAGTGCTAGTCATATTAGCGTTAACCCAGATACGCAGTATTTT. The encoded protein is CSASHISVNPDTQYF.

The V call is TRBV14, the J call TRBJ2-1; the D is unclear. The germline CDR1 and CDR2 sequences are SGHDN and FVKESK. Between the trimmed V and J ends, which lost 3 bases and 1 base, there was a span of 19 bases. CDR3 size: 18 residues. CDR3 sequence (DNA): TGTGCCAGCAGCCACGACCGACTTTCGTCCTTATCCTACAATGAGCAGTTCTTC. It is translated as CASSHDRLSSLSYNEQFF. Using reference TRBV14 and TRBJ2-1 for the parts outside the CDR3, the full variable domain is EAGVTQFPSHSVIEKGQTVTLRCDPISGHDNLYWYRRVMGKEIKFLLHFVKESKQDESGMPNNRFLAERTGGTYSTLKVQPAELEDSGVYFCASSHDRLSSLSYNEQFFGPGTRLTVL.

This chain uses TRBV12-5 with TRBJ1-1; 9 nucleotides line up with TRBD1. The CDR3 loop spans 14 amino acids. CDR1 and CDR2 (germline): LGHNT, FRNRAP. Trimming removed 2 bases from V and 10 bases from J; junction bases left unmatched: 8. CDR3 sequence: CASGLLGTGSPAFF. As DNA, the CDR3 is TGTGCTAGTGGTTTGCTAGGGACAGGGAGTCCAGCTTTCTTT. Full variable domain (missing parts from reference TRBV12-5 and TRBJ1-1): DARVTQTPRHKVTEMGQEVTMRCQPILGHNTVFWYRQTMMQGLELLAYFRNRAPLDDSGMPKDRFSAEMPDATLATLKIQPSEPRDSAVYFCASGLLGTGSPAFFGQGTRLTVV.

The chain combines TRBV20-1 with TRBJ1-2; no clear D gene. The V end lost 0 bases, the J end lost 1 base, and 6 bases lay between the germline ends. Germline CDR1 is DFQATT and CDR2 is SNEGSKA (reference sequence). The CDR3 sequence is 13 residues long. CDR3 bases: TGCAGTGCTAGAGATCACCTTAACTATGGCTACACCTTC. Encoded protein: CSARDHLNYGYTF.

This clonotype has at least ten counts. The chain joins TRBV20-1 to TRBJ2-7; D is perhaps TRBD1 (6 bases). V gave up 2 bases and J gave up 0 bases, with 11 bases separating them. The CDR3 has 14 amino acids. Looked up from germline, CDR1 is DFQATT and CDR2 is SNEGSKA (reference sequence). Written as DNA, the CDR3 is TGCAGTGCTAGATCCGGACAGTTCTCCTACGAGCAGTACTTC. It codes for CSARSGQFSYEQYF.

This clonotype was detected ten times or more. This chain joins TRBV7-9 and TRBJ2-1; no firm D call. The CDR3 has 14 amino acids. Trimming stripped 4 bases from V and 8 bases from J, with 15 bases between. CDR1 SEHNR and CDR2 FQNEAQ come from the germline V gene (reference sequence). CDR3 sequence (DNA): TGTGCCAGCAGCTCCTCGATTGTGTGGGATGAGCAGTTCTTC. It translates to CASSSSIVWDEQFF.